This TCR beta chain originates from a study of blood T cell repertoires in COVID-19. Study context: The samples span acute and convalescent COVID-19 from the United States, Italy and Spain. The cDNA or gDNA used as material had been derived from T cells, B-cell-depleted T cells, or PBMCs.

V was trimmed by 5 bases and J by 5 bases, leaving 15 bases between them. Germline V gene lookup returns CDR1 SQVTM and CDR2 ANQGSEA. The CDR3 is 14 residues long. Original data processing: Reference gene primers were amplified, and this amplification served to estimate nucleated cell counts. Only in-frame clones appear in the TCRdb table, and some are missing; sequencing was by immunoSEQ multiplex PCR. That table furnishes V, J and clone size, whereas the DNA furnished D and trimming. There are 20,000 to 25,000 clones in the sample; about nine tenths occur only once, and roughly 7.4% lies in the top ten.

The TCR sequence derives from a man aged 70-80 years with active COVID-19. The chain uses TRBV29-1 and TRBJ2-2; tentatively, D is TRBD1 (6 bases). The sequenced material came from peripheral blood. In DNA form, the CDR3 reads TGCAGCGTTTTCCGGGACATGAGGACCGGGGAGCTGTTTTTT. This sequence encodes CSVFRDMRTGELFF.